This TCR beta chain was retrieved from a study of blood T cell repertoires in COVID-19. The wider study: Whether acute or convalescent, the COVID-19 samples came from the United States, Italy and Spain. PBMCs, B-cell-depleted T cells, or T cells provided the cDNA or gDNA that made up the material.

Authors' processing steps: Estimates of nucleated cell counts were drawn from the amplification of reference gene primers. The data were produced by immunoSEQ multiplex PCR, yet TCRdb's version contains in-frame clones alone and is incomplete. V and J calls and clone size follow that table, whereas D and trimming were derived from the DNA. The table shows under 100,000 clones, with around 87% occurring only once. The CDR3 consists of 14 residues. Germline CDR1 reads MNHEY; CDR2 reads SVGEGT. Trimming took 2 bases from V and 6 from J, leaving 8 bases between them. The sequencing input was peripheral blood. J is TRBJ1-6 and V is TRBV6-2 or TRBV6-3; TRBD1 is a possible D gene (5 bases). The sequence derives from a human donor in a cohort sampled during active COVID-19. The DNA for the CDR3 is TGTGCCAGCAGTTACCGGCAGGGTAATTCACCCCTCCACTTT. Amino acids: CASSYRQGNSPLHF.